The T cell receptor (beta chain) under discussion was sequenced for a study of OX40 agonist ivuxolimab in advanced cancers. Study information: A diagnosis of hepatocellular carcinoma, melanoma, renal cell or head and neck cancer was present in dose-escalation patients. Prior anti-PD-1, anti-PD-L1 or anti-CTLA-4 therapy did not bar entry, and 30% to 40% had some.

The repertoire was sequenced with immunoSEQ multiplex PCR; TCRdb's copy has only in-frame clones and lacks some. The table lists around 51,000 clones, 87% of them singletons. On this clone itself: Its antigen is currently unknown.

The CDR3 is made up of 15 amino acids. Germline CDR1 SGHKS, CDR2 YYEKEE (reference sequence). V lost 1 base and J lost 4, with 15 bases in between. Study outcomes and limitations: Circulating CD4+ and CD8+ T cells showed clonal expansion by week 6 at 0.1 to 3.0 mg/kg.

Autoimmune disease history or systemic immunosuppression disqualified patients. Source: CD4+ or CD8+ T cells sorted from blood, taken in a trial of the OX40 agonist ivuxolimab. The receptor was isolated from an adult with an advanced solid tumor such as melanoma, head and neck, liver or kidney cancer. V gene TRBV5-5 combines with J gene TRBJ2-7; no clear D. CDR3: CASSLSSGIGYEQYF. The CDR3 DNA reads TGTGCCAGCAGCTTGTCAAGTGGTATCGGGTACGAGCAGTACTTC.